The following is a T cell receptor (beta chain) sequence with its context. What this receptor recognizes is not known. Nothing much larger sits one base from this clone, and base qualities are not available. The sample is drawn from a study of T cell responses to AZD1222 COVID-19 vaccine (dated by TCRdb to about 2021). In terms of the full investigation: A total of more than 230 trial participants underwent TCR sequencing, of whom some 210 received two doses of AZD1222 and around 26 received two doses of the MenACWY control vaccine. Trial participants were enrolled into age subgroups of 18-55, 56-69 and 70-plus years, which contained approximately 150, 28 and 58 TCR-sequenced participants, respectively.

The CDR3 regions of human TCRbeta chains were subjected to immunosequencing. On the study's bioinformatics: TCRs in the repertoires were compared against a reference library of SARS-CoV-2-specific TCRs that had been generated with the MIRA antigen-specificity platform. Breadth was defined as the fraction of unique TCRs that were SARS-CoV-2-associated, and depth was defined as the fraction of total T cells that were SARS-CoV-2-associated. Using the MIRA data, every spike-specific TCR was mapped to the spike region that the TCR reacted to and assigned to either a CD4 or a CD8 class. Log10-transformed breadth and depth values were compared by one-way ANOVA with Sidak's multiple comparisons tests. The clones in this table, taken by TCRdb from immuneACCESS, are in-frame only. Not every clone is retained; where verified, under half of the shortfall comes from an unresolved V gene, and the cause of the rest is unknown. V and J calls and clone size are given by that table; D and trimming were obtained from the DNA. This sample has 95,000 to 100,000 clones in its table, and approximately 84% of those were observed once. 14% of the sample belongs to the ten largest clones.

The time point label, as the study defines it: about 28 days (+/-7) after the second vaccine dose. AZD1222 recipients whose second dose came at about 4 weeks and those whose second dose came at about 12 weeks were combined into one group, since spike-specific TCR depth and breadth did not differ between the two schedules. Samples from vaccinated people were obtained from the UK trials COV001 and COV002, which included a single-blind randomized controlled phase 2/3 trial of AZD1222 (ChAdOx1 nCoV-19) in healthy adults. For TCRbeta chain sequencing, PBMC samples from trial participants were taken at day 0 and at day 28 after the second dose. What the study reported, not specific to this receptor: Because no day 14 peak-response samples were available, the repertoires could be characterized only after the peak T cell response. Reportedly, close to half of the unique spike-specific TCRs recognized epitopes lying outside the regions that are mutated in the B.1.351 and B.1.1.7 variants. CD4 TCRs associated with the vaccine covered the entire spike protein, and the dominant responses were in regions 160-218 and 743-854. Spike-specific TCR breadth and depth rose significantly after two AZD1222 doses compared with day 0 and with MenACWY recipients. Conclusions about previously exposed vaccinees are limited, since just six AZD1222 recipients were seropositive for SARS-CoV-2 at baseline. In the small 56-69-year group, the increase in depth fell short of significance, most likely because of low power. Most participants were white British and females outnumbered males, and the authors suggested that clonal diversity may have been underestimated.

Here V drops 4 bases and J drops 0 bases, and the junction holds 0 bases not matched to any gene. From the cysteine through the phenylalanine, the CDR3 covers 15 amino acids. Of all the DNA, just the CDR3 is kept, 45 bases in frame from base 1. CDR1 LNHDA and CDR2 SQIVND are derived from the germline V gene (reference sequence). The sequencing here drew on peripheral blood, taken 28 days after the second AZD1222 dose. The TCR comes from an adult who received the AZD1222 COVID-19 vaccine. This sequence uses TRBV19 and TRBJ1-4, with 9 bases aligning to TRBD1. The nucleotides read TGTGCCAGTAGTAGACAGGGGGCAACTAATGAAAAACTGTTTTTT. It translates as CASSRQGATNEKLFF. The full variable domain, completed from the reference TRBV19 and TRBJ1-4 proteins outside the CDR3, reads DGGITQSPKYLFRKEGQNVTLSCEQNLNHDAMYWYRQDPGQGLRLIYYSQIVNDFQKGDIAEGYSVSREKKESFPLTVTSAQKNPTAFYLCASSRQGATNEKLFFGSGTQLSVL.